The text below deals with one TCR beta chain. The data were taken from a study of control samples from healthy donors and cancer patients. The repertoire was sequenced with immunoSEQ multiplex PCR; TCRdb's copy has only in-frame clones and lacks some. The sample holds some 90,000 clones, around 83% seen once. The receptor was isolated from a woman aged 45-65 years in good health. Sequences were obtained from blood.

CDR3 protein: CASSLGLAGGPSPEQYF. Written as DNA, the CDR3 is TGTGCCAGCAGCCTCGGACTAGCGGGGGGCCCCTCCCCCGAGCAGTACTTC. The rearrangement links TRBV5-5 to TRBJ2-7, with 14 bases fitting TRBD2. Germline trimming cut 4 bases from V and 6 bases from J; bases unmatched to any gene: 12. This CDR3 region has 17 residues. Germline V gene data show CDR1 as SGHKS and CDR2 as YYEKEE (reference sequence).